The rows below give T cell receptor beta chains drawn from one sample of a study of blood T cell repertoires in COVID-19. Data came from immunoSEQ multiplex PCR; TCRdb stores just in-frame clones and leaves some out. The sample lists tens of thousands of clones, 80% to 90% seen once, with 11% in the top ten. The sequenced material came from peripheral blood. The source of these receptors is an older man with acute or convalescent COVID-19. CDR3s include the opening cysteine and the closing phenylalanine or tryptophan. The D gene is left open where the match is weak. The size of a clone is reported for some rows only, either as once, few or many, or as a class for expanded clones.

cdr3_length,v_call,j_call,clone_size,d_call,cdr3_nt,cdr3_aa
13,TRBV6-2/TRBV6-3,TRBJ2-1,.,TRBD2,TGTGCCAGCAGTGGACTAGCGGGAGGGAAGCAGTTCTTC,CASSGLAGGKQFF
12,TRBV28,TRBJ2-1,few,TRBD2,TGTGCCAGCGGAGGCCGGGAGGGTGAGCAGTTCTTC,CASGGREGEQFF
14,TRBV10-3,TRBJ1-6,.,TRBD1,TGTGCCATCAGTCATGGGACAGATAATTCACCCCTCCACTTT,CAISHGTDNSPLHF
17,TRBV18,TRBJ1-6,.,TRBD1,TGTGCCAGCTCACCACCGGGACAGGGGGCGGGGAATTCACCCCTCCACTTT,CASSPPGQGAGNSPLHF
15,TRBV13,TRBJ1-2,.,TRBD1,TGTGCCAGCAGAACTAACTCCAGGGGGCCCGGTGGCTACACCTTC,CASRTNSRGPGGYTF
16,TRBV6-2/TRBV6-3,TRBJ2-1,.,TRBD2,TGTGCCAGCAGTCATAGCGGGAGGCTACTCTACAATGAGCAGTTCTTC,CASSHSGRLLYNEQFF
14,TRBV5-5,TRBJ2-1,.,TRBD1,TGTGCCAGCAGCCCTCGACAGGGCTACAATGAGCAGTTCTTC,CASSPRQGYNEQFF
17,TRBV12-5,TRBJ1-6,.,.,TGTGCTAGTGGTTTGGGTTCGGGAGTAGGGTTGGATTCACCCCTCCACTTT,CASGLGSGVGLDSPLHF
15,TRBV19,TRBJ1-4,.,.,TGTGCCAGTAGTTTTATCAGGGTAGGGGAAGAAAAACTGTTTTTT,CASSFIRVGEEKLFF
15,TRBV18,TRBJ2-3,.,TRBD2,TGTGCCAGCTCCCCGAGTAGCGGGGTCACAGATACGCAGTATTTT,CASSPSSGVTDTQYF
16,TRBV6-5,TRBJ1-5,few,TRBD1,TGTGCCAGCAGTTGGACAGGGGCGGATAGCAATCAGCCCCAGCATTTT,CASSWTGADSNQPQHF
15,TRBV19,TRBJ1-3,few,.,TGTGCCAGTAGCCCTTTGGACAGAGACGGAAACACCATATATTTT,CASSPLDRDGNTIYF
13,TRBV28,TRBJ1-1,.,.,TGTGCCAGCAGTTTTGTCCAGAACCCTGAAGCTTTCTTT,CASSFVQNPEAFF
14,TRBV11-2,TRBJ1-1,.,.,TGTGCCAGCAGCTCTTGGGGGGGAGACACTGAAGCTTTCTTT,CASSSWGGDTEAFF
14,TRBV5-6,TRBJ2-7,.,.,TGTGCCAGCAGCCCCGGGACATCTACCTACGAGCAGTACTTC,CASSPGTSTYEQYF
14,TRBV5-6,TRBJ1-6,.,TRBD1,TGTGCCAGCAGCTCGACAGGGGAATCTTCACCCCTCCACTTT,CASSSTGESSPLHF
14,TRBV27,TRBJ1-3,.,.,TGTGCCAGCAGGTCAGGGGCAGGTGGAAACACCATATATTTT,CASRSGAGGNTIYF
13,TRBV12-3/TRBV12-4,TRBJ2-2,.,.,TGTGCCAGCCTGCGTGGGAACACCGGGGAGCTGTTTTTT,CASLRGNTGELFF
15,TRBV6-4,TRBJ1-1,.,.,TGTGCCAGCAGCCCAGACTGGGGGGAGTGGAGTGAAGCTTTCTTT,CASSPDWGEWSEAFF
14,TRBV6-1,TRBJ1-5,.,.,TGTGCCAGCAGTGACGGCAGGTCGGGGCAGCCCCAGCATTTT,CASSDGRSGQPQHF
14,TRBV19,TRBJ1-5,.,.,TGTGCCAGTAGTATGGATCGCGGCTTTAAGGCCCAGCATTTT,CASSMDRGFKAQHF
13,TRBV6-4,TRBJ1-2,.,TRBD1,TGTGCCAGCAGCCCGGGACAGGGTAGTGGCTACACCTTC,CASSPGQGSGYTF
17,TRBV7-2,TRBJ1-4,.,.,TGTGCCAGCAGCCCATTCGGCAGGGTTAATATTAATGAAAAACTGTTTTTT,CASSPFGRVNINEKLFF